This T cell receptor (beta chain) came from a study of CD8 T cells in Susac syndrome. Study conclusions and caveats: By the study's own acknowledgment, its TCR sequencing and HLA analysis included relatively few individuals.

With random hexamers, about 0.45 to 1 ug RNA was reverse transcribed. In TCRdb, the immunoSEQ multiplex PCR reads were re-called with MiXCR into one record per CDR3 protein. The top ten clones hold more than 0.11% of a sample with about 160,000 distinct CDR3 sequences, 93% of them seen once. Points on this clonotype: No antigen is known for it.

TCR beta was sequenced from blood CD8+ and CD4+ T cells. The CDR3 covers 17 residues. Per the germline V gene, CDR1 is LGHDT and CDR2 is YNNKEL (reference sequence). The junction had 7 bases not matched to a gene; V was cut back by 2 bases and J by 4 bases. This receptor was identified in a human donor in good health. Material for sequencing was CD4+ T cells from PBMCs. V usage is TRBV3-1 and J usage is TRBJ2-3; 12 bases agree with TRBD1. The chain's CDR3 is CASSQYGTGGASDTQYF. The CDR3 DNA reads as TGTGCCAGCAGCCAATATGGGACAGGGGGCGCCTCAGATACGCAGTATTTT.